A single T cell receptor beta chain is shown here with its context. The sample belongs to a study of blood T cell repertoires in COVID-19. About the research overall: T cells, B-cell-depleted T cells, or PBMCs provided the cDNA or gDNA that served as material.

Per the germline V gene, CDR1 is LGHNA and CDR2 is YNFKEQ. The CDR3 spans 17 residues. V lost 4 bases, J lost 2 bases, and 9 bases stayed unmatched. Here immunoSEQ multiplex PCR was the method, and the copy in TCRdb shows in-frame clones only, minus some. Among fewer than 80,000 clones listed, roughly 89% were seen once. This chain uses TRBV4-2 with TRBJ2-2, with 8 bases lining up with TRBD2. The source is a human donor in a cohort sampled during active COVID-19. The sample taken for sequencing was peripheral blood. CDR3 in amino acids: CASSPLSSGGNTGELFF. DNA for the CDR3: TGTGCCAGCAGCCCGCTTTCCAGCGGGGGAAACACCGGGGAGCTGTTTTTT.